This passage covers 24 T cell receptor beta chains from one sample sequenced in a study of T cells in Graves' hyperthyroidism and ophthalmopathy. Using RNA transcripts as the source, TCR beta CDR3 regions were amplified. In the first-round RT-PCR of the TCR CDR3, the HTBI primer set was used. TCRdb re-called the multiplex PCR reads through MiXCR, storing one row per CDR3 protein. The data show about 99,000 distinct CDR3 sequences, 47% seen once. The sequencing input was blood. The receptors were gathered from a man aged 35-49 years with Graves' hyperthyroidism.

This clonotype was seen repeatedly, ten times or more. The rearrangement joins TRBV20-1 to TRBJ2-1; the match to TRBD1 covers 8 bases. This CDR3 spans 15 amino acids. V lost 4 bases and J lost 8; bases outside the gene matches: 13. Germline V lookup: CDR1 DFQATT, CDR2 SNEGSKA (reference sequence). CDR3 coding DNA: TGCAGTGCTAATCGCGCGCAGGGGGCCAGCTATGAGCAGTTCTTC. This codes for CSANRAQGASYEQFF.

This clonotype occurred a few times. This chain uses TRBV5-8 with TRBJ1-1; 8 bases map to TRBD1. Germline loops: CDR1 SGHTS, CDR2 YDEGEE. V gave up 4 bases and J gave up 8 bases; unmatched junction bases: 13. The CDR3 is 15 residues long. The CDR3 DNA sequence: TGTGCCAGCAGCCCTGGACTAGTGTGGGACAGGGAAGCTTTCTTT. It specifies CASSPGLVWDREAFF. The full variable domain, completed using reference TRBV5-8 and TRBJ1-1, is EAGVTQSPTHLIKTRGQQATLRCSPISGHTSVYWYQQALGLGLQFLLWYDEGEERNRGNFPPRFSGRQFPNYSSELNVNALELEDSALYLCASSPGLVWDREAFFGQGTRLTVV.

The chain employs TRBV6-5 and TRBJ2-3, with a possible D match to TRBD1 (5 bases). CDR3 size: 15 residues. The germline CDR1 and CDR2 sequences are MNHEY and SVGAGI. The V and J ends lost 7 bases and 0 bases respectively, with 14 bases between them. CDR3 region: CASKRGSTSTDTQYF. CDR3 nucleotides: TGTGCCAGCAAAAGGGGTAGTACTAGCACAGATACGCAGTATTTT.

In its sample, this clonotype was seen many times. The V gene is TRBV7-3, the J gene TRBJ2-3; D gene uncertain. Between the trimmed V and J ends, which lost 2 bases and 0 bases, there was a span of 3 bases. The CDR3 length is 13 residues. Germline V gene lookup returns CDR1 SGHTA and CDR2 FQGTGA. The CDR3: CASSLASTDTQYF. In DNA, the CDR3 is TGTGCCAGCAGCTTAGCGAGCACAGATACGCAGTATTTT.

The genes are TRBV2 and TRBJ2-7; TRBD1 matches 10 bases. The germline V gene encodes CDR1 SNHLY and CDR2 FYNNEI. The CDR3 length is 15 residues. V lost 9 bases, J lost 3 bases, and 11 bases stayed unmatched. The CDR3 protein is CASQPGQGMDYEQYF. The CDR3 region has the DNA TGTGCCAGTCAACCGGGACAGGGGATGGACTACGAGCAGTACTTC.

This clonotype was observed at least ten times. The J gene is TRBJ2-7, the V gene TRBV7-2; D is unresolved. Trimming cost V 2 bases and J 4 bases, with 6 bases left between them. Germline CDR1 and CDR2: SGHTA and FQGNSA. There are 12 residues in the CDR3. The CDR3 nucleotides are TGTGCCAGCAGCTTAAATGGTTACGAGCAGTACTTC. Amino acid sequence: CASSLNGYEQYF.

This clonotype was picked up many times. This rearrangement joins TRBV7-2 to TRBJ1-1; no clear D gene. V shed 4 bases and J shed 4 bases, with 10 bases lying between them. The CDR3 has 13 residues. Germline V gene sequence: CDR1 SGHTA, CDR2 FQGNSA. The CDR3 region has the DNA TGTGCCAGCAGCTCTTTTGGGCCCACTGAAGCTTTCTTT. It yields the protein CASSSFGPTEAFF.

There are many counts of this clonotype. The chain is built from TRBV12-3 or TRBV12-4 and TRBJ1-2, with D possibly TRBD1 on 5 matching bases. This CDR3 contains 13 residues. V gave up 3 bases and J gave up 4 bases, with 9 bases separating them. The CDR3 nucleotides are TGTGCCAGCAGTTTCGGGGGGTTCTATGGCTACACCTTC. As protein: CASSFGGFYGYTF.

The chain has TRBV20-1 and TRBJ2-7; 9 positions match TRBD2. The V segment lost 0 bases and the J segment 0 bases; nucleotides outside the gene matches: 6. Per germline, CDR1 DFQATT and CDR2 SNEGSKA (reference sequence). This CDR3 has 16 residues. The CDR3 reads CSARDSGSGGSYEQYF. In DNA, the CDR3 is TGCAGTGCTAGAGATTCGGGTAGCGGGGGCTCCTACGAGCAGTACTTC.

This clonotype was seen repeatedly, ten times or more. V gene TRBV2 combines with J gene TRBJ1-1, with 8 positions matching TRBD1. CDR1 SNHLY and CDR2 FYNNEI come from the germline V gene. The CDR3 has 13 residues. J gave up 5 bases and V 6 bases, and 5 bases lay outside the gene matches. In DNA, the CDR3 is TGTGCCAGCAGGATGGACAGGGTGACTGAAGCTTTCTTT. Amino acids: CASRMDRVTEAFF.

The chain couples TRBV7-3 to TRBJ2-1, with TRBD1 identical over 9 bases. The V and J ends lost 5 bases and 6 bases, in that order; junction bases with no gene match: 5. Germline CDR1 and CDR2: SGHTA and FQGTGA. This CDR3 comprises 14 residues. The CDR3 nucleotides are TGTGCCAGCAGCCCGGGACAGGGTTTCAATGAGCAGTTCTTC. Amino acid sequence: CASSPGQGFNEQFF.

This clonotype was observed at least ten times. The chain uses TRBV20-1 and TRBJ2-3; either TRBD1 or TRBD2 may supply D (5 bases each). Deletions cut 5 bases from V and 6 bases from J, with 12 bases between. Germline V gene data show CDR1 as DFQATT and CDR2 as SNEGSKA (reference sequence). The CDR3 contains 12 residues. The DNA for the CDR3 is TGCAGTGCTTCCCTCAGGGAGGATACGCAGTATTTT. This codes for CSASLREDTQYF.

In its sample, this clonotype was seen once. V usage is TRBV7-2 and J usage is TRBJ2-1; tentatively, D is TRBD2 (6 bases). CDR3 length: 15 residues. Germline loops: CDR1 SGHTA, CDR2 FQGNSA. V dropped 5 bases and J dropped 9 bases, with 20 bases sitting between them. The CDR3 protein is CASSLPTRSHSEQFF. CDR3 in DNA: TGTGCCAGCAGCCTACCGACTAGATCTCACAGTGAGCAGTTCTTC.

The genes are TRBV7-2 and TRBJ2-2; no clear D. In germline, CDR1 is SGHTA, CDR2 FQGNSA. V was pared by 1 base and J by 8 bases, with 8 bases between. The CDR3 is made up of 13 amino acids. CDR3 sequence (DNA): TGTGCCAGCAGCTTAGGCTGGCTAGGGGAGCTGTTTTTT. It encodes CASSLGWLGELFF.

This clonotype was observed once. CDR3 nucleotides: TGCGCCAGCACCAGACTAGCGGGACCGTACGTC. This sequence encodes CASTRLAGPYV. This chain uses TRBV10-1 with TRBJ2-7, with TRBD2 matching over 11 bases. Germline CDR1 reads WNHNN; CDR2 reads SYGVQD (reference sequence). Trimming at V came to 7 bases and at J to 12 bases, leaving 5 bases not matched to a gene. This CDR3 comprises 11 residues.

The V call is TRBV2, the J call TRBJ2-5; 14 nucleotides match TRBD2. The CDR3 extends over 15 amino acids. CDR1 is SNHLY and CDR2 is FYNNEI in the germline V gene. The ends lost 7 bases at V and 2 bases at J; junction bases unmatched: 3. The CDR3 DNA reads as TGTGCCAGCATTAGACTAGCGGGAGGGCAAGAGACCCAGTACTTC. It codes for CASIRLAGGQETQYF.

The sample holds many counts of this clonotype. The genes are TRBV2 and TRBJ2-3; 10 bases match TRBD2. The CDR3 contains 15 residues. Germline trimming cut 6 bases from V and 3 bases from J; bases unmatched to any gene: 6. Looked up from germline, CDR1 is SNHLY and CDR2 is FYNNEI. CDR3 bases: TGTGCCAGCAGGGCGAGCGGGGGGGCAACAGATACGCAGTATTTT. Its translation is CASRASGGATDTQYF.

This clonotype was counted at least ten times. The chain joins TRBV7-6 to TRBJ2-1, with a tentative D call TRBD1 (6 bases). The CDR3 length is 15 residues. Germline lookup yields CDR1 SGHVS and CDR2 FNYEAQ. The V gene lost 8 bases and the J gene lost 3 bases, with 17 bases spanning the gap. CDR3 region: CASSRGADSYNEQFF. CDR3 sequence (DNA): TGTGCCAGCTCGCGAGGGGCGGACAGCTACAATGAGCAGTTCTTC. Full variable domain (remainder filled in from reference TRBV7-6 and TRBJ2-1): GAGVSQSPRYKVTKRGQDVALRCDPISGHVSLYWYRQALGQGPEFLTYFNYEAQQDKSGLPNDRFSAERPEGSISTLTIQRTEQRDSAMYRCASSRGADSYNEQFFGPGTRLTVL.

This clonotype has more than one count but fewer than ten. One base away lies a much larger clone, so this may be a sequencing read error. This sequence joins TRBV5-4 and TRBJ2-7, with TRBD1 matching over 7 bases. The CDR3 is made up of 15 amino acids. Germline CDR1 and CDR2: SGHNT and YYREEE (reference sequence). V shed 2 bases, J shed 2 bases, and the junction held 7 bases outside the gene matches. The chain's CDR3 is CASSFSGTAAYEQYF. In DNA, the CDR3 is TGTGCCAGCAGCTTCTCCGGGACAGCCGCCTACGAGCAGTACTTC.

This clonotype was counted between two and nine times. This may arise from a read error, as a much more abundant clone is one base away. Since the CDR3 does not end with the conserved phenylalanine or tryptophan, this likely comes from a read error. The gene calls are TRBV13 and TRBJ1-1, with D possibly TRBD1 on 6 matching bases. The V gene's germline CDR1 is PRHDT and CDR2 FYEKMQ (reference sequence). Trimming pared 3 bases from V and 3 bases from J, leaving 11 bases between. The length of the CDR3 is 14 residues. Here the CDR3 DNA reads TGTGCCAGCAGCTTTAGCAGGGGCTACACTGAAGCTTTCTTG. Translated: CASSFSRGYTEAFL.

V gene TRBV20-1 combines with J gene TRBJ1-4, with D possibly being TRBD1 (6 bases). This CDR3 comprises 14 residues. The V end was cut by 4 bases, the J end by 6 bases, with 15 bases between. Germline-derived CDR1 and CDR2 are DFQATT and SNEGSKA (reference sequence). The CDR3 DNA follows: TGCAGTGCTAAGAAGGGGGGGATACATGAAAAACTGTTTTTT. Amino acids: CSAKKGGIHEKLFF.

This chain links TRBV7-9 with TRBJ2-7; D might be TRBD1 (6 bases). The germline V gene encodes CDR1 SEHNR and CDR2 FQNEAQ (reference sequence). Trimming stripped 5 bases from V and 3 bases from J, with 11 bases between. The CDR3 runs to 13 residues. In DNA form, the CDR3 reads TGTGCCAGCAGCCGTAGGGACAACTACGAGCAGTACTTC. Translation: CASSRRDNYEQYF.

The genes are TRBV9 and TRBJ2-3, with D unresolved. CDR1 SGDLS and CDR2 YYNGEE come from the germline V gene. The CDR3 is made up of 15 amino acids. Trimming pared 4 bases from V and 8 bases from J, leaving 20 bases between. The CDR3 sequence: CASSQDVGTAVTQYF. The CDR3 DNA is TGTGCCAGCAGCCAAGATGTAGGAACGGCGGTTACGCAGTATTTT.

Remarks on this clonotype: This clone may be a read error of a much larger clone one base away. The conserved phenylalanine or tryptophan is not found at the CDR3 terminus, so this likely reflects a read error. This chain uses TRBV4-2 with TRBJ2-7, with 9 nucleotides matching TRBD1. The germline V gene has CDR1 LGHNA and CDR2 YNFKEQ. Trimming took 0 bases from V and 2 from J; bases not matched to a gene: 8. The CDR3 has 17 amino acids. CDR3 protein: CASSQEGWDRVTYEQYL. CDR3 coding DNA: TGTGCCAGCAGCCAAGAAGGGTGGGACAGGGTCACCTACGAGCAGTACCTC.